These 3 T cell receptor beta chains were all obtained from the same sample, sequenced in a study of CD8 T cells in Susac syndrome. Random hexamers served to reverse transcribe roughly 0.45 to 1 ug RNA. TCRdb used MiXCR to reprocess the immunoSEQ multiplex PCR reads, holding one entry per CDR3 protein. The sample contains about 180,000 distinct CDR3 sequences, around 96% of which appear only once. Sequenced material: CD8+ T cells from PBMCs. These receptors all stem from a human donor with multiple sclerosis.

This chain links TRBV27 with TRBJ2-7, with 7 bases identical to TRBD1. The CDR3 has 14 amino acids. V shed 5 bases and J 11 bases; nucleotides not matched to a gene: 15. Germline V gene sequence: CDR1 MNHEY, CDR2 SMNVEV (reference sequence). The CDR3: CASSATGIPSPEYF. For the CDR3, the DNA is TGTGCCAGCAGTGCGACAGGGATCCCTTCCCCCGAGTACTTC.

The chain employs TRBV27 and TRBJ1-6; 11 bases agree with TRBD1. Germline values: CDR1 MNHEY, CDR2 SMNVEV (reference sequence). Unmatched junction bases numbered 16, after V lost 5 bases and J lost 13 bases. This CDR3 comprises 17 residues. The CDR3 is CASSPYPGQGAFFPLHF. CDR3 DNA: TGTGCCAGCAGTCCTTACCCCGGACAGGGGGCCTTCTTCCCCCTCCACTTT.

J is TRBJ1-1 and V is TRBV3-1; perhaps TRBD1 as D (5 bases). Germline V gives CDR1 LGHDT, CDR2 YNNKEL (reference sequence). V dropped 3 bases and J dropped 2 bases, with 10 bases sitting between them. The CDR3 runs to 14 residues. The CDR3 bases are TGTGCCAGCAGCCACAGGGAACCAAACACTGAAGCTTTCTTT. Translated: CASSHREPNTEAFF.